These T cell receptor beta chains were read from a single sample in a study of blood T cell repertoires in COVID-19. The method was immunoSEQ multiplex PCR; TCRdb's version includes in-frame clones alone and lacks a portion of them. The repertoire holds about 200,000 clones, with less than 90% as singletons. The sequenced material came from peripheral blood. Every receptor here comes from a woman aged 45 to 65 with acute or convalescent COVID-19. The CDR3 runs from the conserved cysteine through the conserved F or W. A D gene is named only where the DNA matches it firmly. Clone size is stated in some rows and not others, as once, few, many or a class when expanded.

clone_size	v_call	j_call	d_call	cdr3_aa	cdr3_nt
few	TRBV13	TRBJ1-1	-	CASSYMNTEAFF	TGTGCCAGCAGCTATATGAACACTGAAGCTTTCTTT
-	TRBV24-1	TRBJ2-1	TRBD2	CATSSAGTSVHEQFF	TGTGCCACCAGCTCTGCCGGGACTAGCGTCCATGAGCAGTTCTTC
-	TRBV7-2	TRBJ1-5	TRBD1	CASSSDRAYPQHF	TGTGCCAGCAGCTCAGACAGGGCTTATCCCCAGCATTTT
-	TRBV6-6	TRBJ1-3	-	CASSYSSTGNTIYF	TGTGCCAGCAGTTACTCGTCCACTGGAAACACCATATATTTT
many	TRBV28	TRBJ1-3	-	CASSGGEAGNTIYF	TGTGCCAGCAGTGGGGGGGAGGCTGGAAACACCATATATTTT
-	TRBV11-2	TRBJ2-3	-	CASSLLQGAQIQYF	TGTGCCAGCAGCTTACTGCAAGGGGCCCAAATTCAGTATTTT
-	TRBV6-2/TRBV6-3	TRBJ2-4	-	CASSYYSLAKNIQYF	TGTGCCAGCAGTTACTACTCTTTAGCCAAAAACATTCAGTACTTC
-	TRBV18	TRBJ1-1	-	CASSPPTGNTEAFF	TGTGCCAGCTCACCACCGACAGGGAACACTGAAGCTTTCTTT
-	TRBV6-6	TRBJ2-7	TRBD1	CASSLIQGAYEQYF	TGTGCCAGCAGCCTAATCCAGGGGGCCTACGAGCAGTACTTC
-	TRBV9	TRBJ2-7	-	CASTKSTESYEQYF	TGTGCCAGCACCAAGTCTACCGAGTCTTACGAGCAGTACTTC
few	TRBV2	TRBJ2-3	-	CASSEGLASVTQYF	TGTGCCAGCAGTGAGGGGCTAGCGAGTGTTACGCAGTATTTT
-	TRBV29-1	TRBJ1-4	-	CSVMLRRWEKLFF	TGCAGCGTTATGCTCCGGAGGTGGGAAAAACTGTTTTTT
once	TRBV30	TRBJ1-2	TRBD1	CALQGYHGYTF	TGTGCCTTACAGGGGTACCATGGCTACACCTTC
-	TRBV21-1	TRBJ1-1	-	CASSKIDTEAFF	TGTGCCAGCAGCAAAATCGACACTGAAGCTTTCTTT
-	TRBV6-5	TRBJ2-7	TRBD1	CASSQQGQGSYQQYF	TGTGCCAGCAGTCAACAGGGACAGGGGTCTTACCAGCAGTACTTC
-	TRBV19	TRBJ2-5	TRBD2	CASSIAIAGGSQETQYF	TGTGCCAGTAGTATTGCGATAGCGGGGGGGAGCCAAGAGACCCAGTACTTC
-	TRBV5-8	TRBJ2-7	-	CASSLDGSYEQYF	TGTGCCAGCAGCTTGGACGGCTCCTACGAGCAGTACTTC
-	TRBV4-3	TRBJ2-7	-	CASSQVAGNYEQYF	TGCGCCAGCAGCCAAGTCGCAGGCAACTACGAGCAGTACTTC
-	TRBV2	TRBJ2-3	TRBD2	CASRGAGLTDTQYF	TGTGCCAGCAGGGGAGCGGGACTCACAGATACGCAGTATTTT
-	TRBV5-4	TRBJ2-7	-	CASSLDQSRYEQYF	TGTGCCAGCAGCTTGGACCAAAGTCGGTACGAGCAGTACTTC
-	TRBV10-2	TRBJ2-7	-	CATRQAHYEQYF	TGCGCCACCAGACAGGCCCACTACGAGCAGTACTTC
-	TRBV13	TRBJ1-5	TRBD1	CASSPGTGKNQPQHF	TGTGCCAGCAGCCCTGGGACAGGGAAAAATCAGCCCCAGCATTTT
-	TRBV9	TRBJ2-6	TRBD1	CASSAKGQASTGANVLTF	TGTGCCAGCAGCGCAAAAGGACAGGCTTCAACTGGGGCCAACGTCCTGACTTTC
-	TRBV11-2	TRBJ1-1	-	CASSLTTGLTHVKAFF	TGTGCCAGCAGCTTGACTACGGGACTAACACACGTGAAGGCTTTCTTT
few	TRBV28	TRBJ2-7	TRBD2	CATKEYGGVLYEQYF	TGTGCCACCAAAGAATACGGGGGGGTTCTCTACGAGCAGTACTTC
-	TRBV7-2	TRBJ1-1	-	CASSFPPGGGNTEAFF	TGTGCCAGCAGCTTCCCCCCGGGGGGGGGAAACACTGAAGCTTTCTTT
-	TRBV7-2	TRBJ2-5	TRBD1	CASSSGVSGGYETQYF	TGTGCCAGCAGCTCAGGCGTGTCAGGGGGCTATGAGACCCAGTACTTC
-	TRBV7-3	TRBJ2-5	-	CASSLGGAEGETQYF	TGTGCCAGCAGCTTAGGCGGGGCTGAGGGAGAGACCCAGTACTTC
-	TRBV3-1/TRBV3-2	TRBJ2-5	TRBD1	CASSQDEGTEETQYF	TGTGCCAGCAGCCAAGATGAGGGGACAGAAGAGACCCAGTACTTC
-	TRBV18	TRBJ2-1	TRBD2	CASSPPGTSEPEQFF	TGTGCCAGCTCACCACCGGGGACTAGCGAGCCTGAGCAGTTCTTC
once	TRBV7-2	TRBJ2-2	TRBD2	CASSPSGEITGELFF	TGTGCCAGCAGTCCTAGCGGGGAAATCACCGGGGAGCTGTTTTTT
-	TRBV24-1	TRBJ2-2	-	CATSDASDNTGELFF	TGTGCCACCAGTGATGCTAGCGATAACACCGGGGAGCTGTTTTTT
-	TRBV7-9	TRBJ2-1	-	CASSLVAGDNEQFF	TGTGCCAGCAGCTTAGTAGCAGGGGACAATGAGCAGTTCTTC
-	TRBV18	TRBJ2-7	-	CASSQLREQSYEQYF	TGTGCCAGCTCACAATTGAGGGAGCAATCCTACGAGCAGTACTTC
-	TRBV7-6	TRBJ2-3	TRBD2	CASSRGSPGTSGRMLPDTQYF	TGTGCCAGCAGCCGAGGGTCCCCCGGGACTAGCGGGAGAATGTTGCCAGATACGCAGTATTTT
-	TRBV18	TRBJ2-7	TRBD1	CASSQDRDSYEQYF	TGTGCCAGCTCACAGGACAGGGACTCCTACGAGCAGTACTTC
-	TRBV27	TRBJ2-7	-	CASSLSVGLDYEQYF	TGTGCCAGCAGTTTATCTGTCGGACTCGACTACGAGCAGTACTTC
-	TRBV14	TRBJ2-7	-	CASSLYRVREQYF	TGTGCCAGCAGCTTATACAGGGTGAGGGAGCAGTACTTC
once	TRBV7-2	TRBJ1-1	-	CASSPLTEAFF	TGTGCCAGCAGCCCCCTCACTGAAGCTTTCTTT
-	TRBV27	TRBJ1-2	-	CASSLAGSHYGYTF	TGTGCCAGCAGTTTAGCGGGAAGCCACTATGGCTACACCTTC
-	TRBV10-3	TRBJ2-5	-	CAISDLEWETQYF	TGTGCCATCAGTGATCTAGAGTGGGAGACCCAGTACTTC
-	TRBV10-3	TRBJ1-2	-	CAIRPRGPYGYTF	TGTGCCATCAGGCCCCGCGGGCCTTATGGCTACACCTTC
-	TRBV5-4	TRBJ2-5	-	CASWRGGAETQYF	TGTGCCAGTTGGAGAGGAGGGGCGGAGACCCAGTACTTC